This T cell receptor (beta chain) appears in the sequencing data of a study of response to subunit inactivated influenza vaccine. Comment on this clonotype: Its antigen is still unknown.

TCRdb called the RT-PCR reads again in MiXCR, with one record for every CDR3 protein. The repertoire holds about 700,000 distinct CDR3 sequences, with 15% to 18% as singletons. Whole-study findings and limits: The authors offered the suggestion that each seasonal influenza vaccination recruits few new T cells.

The germline V gene encodes CDR1 LGHDT and CDR2 YNNKEL (reference sequence). The CDR3 is made up of 15 amino acids. V lost 2 bases, J lost 3 bases, and 14 bases lay in between. The V call is TRBV3-1, the J call TRBJ2-7; D gene ambiguous. The receptor's source is a middle-aged man who received an inactivated influenza vaccine. Sample: PBMCs from blood, taken roughly 12 days after vaccination. The CDR3 DNA is TGTGCCAGCAGCCAACAAGGAGTGACGGGCTACGAGCAGTACTTC. Its translation: CASSQQGVTGYEQYF.